A selection of T cell receptor beta chains follows, all from one sample in a study of cytomegalovirus exposure and HLA in healthy donors. Assay used: immunoSEQ multiplex PCR; TCRdb lists only in-frame clones, some missing. The sample records approximately 130,000 clones, roughly four fifths being singletons. The sample comprised PBMCs. These TCRs come from a woman between 45 and 60 years old in good health and CMV-seronegative. CDR3s include the opening cysteine and the closing phenylalanine or tryptophan. D genes are given only for firm matches. The size of a clone is reported for some rows only, either as once, few or many, or as a class for expanded clones.

D	J	V	size	DNA	CDR3
NA	TRBJ2-7	TRBV27	NA	TGTGCCAGCAGACCCCTCGGTTCAGGGGACTACGAGCAGTACTTC	CASRPLGSGDYEQYF
NA	TRBJ1-5	TRBV21-1	NA	TGTGCCAGCAGCAAAGCCGCCAGGGGGGGCAATCAGCCCCAGCATTTT	CASSKAARGGNQPQHF
TRBD2	TRBJ2-7	TRBV7-9	once	TGTGCCAGCAGCGCTTGGGAGGGGCCCGAGCAGTACTTC	CASSAWEGPEQYF
TRBD2	TRBJ2-3	TRBV2	NA	TGTGCCAGCAGGGGTCTAGCGGGAGGGTACACAGATACGCAGTATTTT	CASRGLAGGYTDTQYF
NA	TRBJ2-1	TRBV7-2	once	TGTGCCAGCAGCTTAAAGTCCAGTGAGCAGTTCTTC	CASSLKSSEQFF
TRBD2	TRBJ2-5	TRBV7-7	few	TGTGCTAGCAGCCCCTCGTCGCGAACTAGCGGGAAAGAGACCCAGTACTTC	CASSPSSRTSGKETQYF
NA	TRBJ2-1	TRBV7-6	few	TGTGCCAGCGGGAGTTGGGGCAATGAGCAGTTCTTC	CASGSWGNEQFF
TRBD1	TRBJ2-1	TRBV4-3	NA	TGCGCCAGCAGCCAAGACCGGACAGGCGATGAGCAGTTCTTC	CASSQDRTGDEQFF
TRBD1	TRBJ1-2	TRBV2	NA	TGTGCCAGCTTACGGACAGGGTTGGGTGGCTACACCTTC	CASLRTGLGGYTF
TRBD1	TRBJ2-4	TRBV7-4	NA	TGTGCCAGCAGCCACGCCCGGGACAGGGGATTTGCCAAAAACATTCAGTACTTC	CASSHARDRGFAKNIQYF
TRBD1	TRBJ1-4	TRBV28	NA	TGTGCCAGCAGTTTGACAGGGACTGCAACTAATGAAAAACTGTTTTTT	CASSLTGTATNEKLFF
TRBD1	TRBJ2-1	TRBV5-5	few	TGTGCCAGCAGCTTGGAACAGGGGGCGTACAATGAGCAGTTCTTC	CASSLEQGAYNEQFF
NA	TRBJ2-1	TRBV11-2	NA	TGTGCCAGCAGCTTAGACAGACTGCCCTACAATGAGCAGTTCTTC	CASSLDRLPYNEQFF
NA	TRBJ2-1	TRBV10-3	NA	TGTGCCATCAGCGACGGGGTAAATGAGCAGTTCTTC	CAISDGVNEQFF
NA	TRBJ1-1	TRBV28	once	TGTGCCAGCATGTCGCAGGGACATATGAACACTGAAGCTTTCTTT	CASMSQGHMNTEAFF
NA	TRBJ2-5	TRBV30	NA	TGTGCCTGGACCCCGGGATGGGCGGGACTGAGGGAGACCCAGTACTTC	CAWTPGWAGLRETQYF
TRBD2	TRBJ2-3	TRBV9	NA	TGTGCCAGCAGCGTGACTAGCGGGAGTTGGAGTAGGCCGGATACGCAGTATTTT	CASSVTSGSWSRPDTQYF
TRBD1	TRBJ1-2	TRBV11-2	NA	TGTGCCAGCAGCCCCGAGACAGGGGTAACTGGCTACACCTTC	CASSPETGVTGYTF
TRBD1	TRBJ1-5	TRBV27	NA	TGTGCCAGTCAACCCGGGACAGGGGGCAATCAGCCCCAGCATTTT	CASQPGTGGNQPQHF
NA	TRBJ2-2	TRBV28	NA	TGTGCCAGCAGTTTTCCCGGGAGTGCCGGGGAGCTGTTTTTT	CASSFPGSAGELFF
NA	TRBJ1-2	TRBV5-4	NA	TGTGCCAGCAGCTTGGGACAACGGTCTGGCTACCCCTTC	CASSLGQRSGYPF
NA	TRBJ2-1	TRBV29-1	NA	TGCAGCGCCGTGGGGACTTCCTACAATGAGCAGTTCTTC	CSAVGTSYNEQFF
TRBD1	TRBJ2-7	TRBV28	NA	TGTGCCAGCAGACCTACAGGGGGATACGAGCAGTACTTC	CASRPTGGYEQYF
NA	TRBJ2-5	TRBV7-2	NA	TGTGCCAGCAGCCTCAATAAGAGGGAGACCCAGTACTTC	CASSLNKRETQYF
NA	TRBJ2-1	TRBV27	NA	TGTGCCAGCAGTCCCCCGGGGAATGAGCAGTTCTTC	CASSPPGNEQFF
NA	TRBJ1-2	TRBV4-2	NA	TGTGCCAGCAGCCAAGAAACGACAGTGTACTATGGCTACACCTTC	CASSQETTVYYGYTF
NA	TRBJ1-4	TRBV30	NA	TGTGCCTCTGGAGGTACAGTAATTGCAACTAATGAAAAACTGTTTTTT	CASGGTVIATNEKLFF
NA	TRBJ1-1	TRBV7-9	NA	TGTGCCAGCAGCTTAGCGGCAGGGGCGAAGAACACTGAAGCTTTCTTT	CASSLAAGAKNTEAFF
NA	TRBJ2-2	TRBV14	NA	TGTGCCAGCAGCCAGGTACTAGCCACCGGGGAGCTGTTTTTT	CASSQVLATGELFF
TRBD2	TRBJ2-1	TRBV29-1	NA	TGCAGCGCTGAGACTTTGCGGGAGGACGGTGAGCAGTTCTTC	CSAETLREDGEQFF
TRBD2	TRBJ2-1	TRBV19	NA	TGTGCCAGTGGGAGGCTAGCGGGAGAATACAATGAGCAGTTCTTC	CASGRLAGEYNEQFF
TRBD1	TRBJ2-7	TRBV9	NA	TGTGCCAGCAGCGATGAAAACAGGGGATACGAGCAGTACTTC	CASSDENRGYEQYF